Listed here are 16 T cell receptor beta chains from one sample, sequenced in a study of T cell responses to AZD1222 COVID-19 vaccine. Sequenced by immunoSEQ multiplex PCR; TCRdb stores in-frame clones only, minus some. The sample records about 130,000 clones, 90% being singletons. The specimen was peripheral blood, collected on day 0 of AZD1222 vaccination. The receptors here all came from an adult in good health.

This clone was seen just once. The chain joins TRBV3-1 (or the pseudogene TRBV3-2) to TRBJ2-3, with 7 bases matching TRBD1. V was clipped by 0 bases and J by 6 bases; unmatched bases: 9. Germline V CDR1 and CDR2: LGHDT, YNNKEL (reference sequence). This CDR3 region has 16 residues. CDR3 protein: CASSQEGGGMVDTQYF. The CDR3 DNA reads TGTGCCAGCAGCCAAGAAGGGGGCGGCATGGTGGATACGCAGTATTTT.

The gene calls are TRBV14 and TRBJ2-7, with no clear D. The germline CDR1 and CDR2 sequences are SGHDN and FVKESK. The CDR3 has 11 amino acids. Deletions cut 1 base from V and 2 bases from J, with 0 bases between. DNA for the CDR3: TGTGCCAGCAGCCAAGCCTACGAGCAGTACTTC. This codes for CASSQAYEQYF.

J is TRBJ1-5 and V is TRBV5-5; no reliable D call. Trimming took 0 bases from V and 1 from J, leaving 8 bases between them. This CDR3 comprises 15 residues. CDR1 SGHKS and CDR2 YYEKEE come from the germline V gene (reference sequence). Written as DNA, the CDR3 is TGTGCCAGCAGCTTGGTTGCCGGGAGCAATCAGCCCCAGCATTTT. Its translation is CASSLVAGSNQPQHF.

V and J are TRBV4-3 and TRBJ1-2; D uncertain. Trimming removed 0 bases at V and 4 bases at J, with 12 bases between. Germline V gives CDR1 LGHNA, CDR2 YSLEER. This CDR3 is built from 15 residues. In DNA form, the CDR3 reads TGCGCCAGCAGCCAAGACCCTGAGGGTCTCTATGGCTACACCTTC. The encoded protein is CASSQDPEGLYGYTF.

V gene TRBV3-1 (or the pseudogene TRBV3-2) combines with J gene TRBJ2-3, with no clear D. This CDR3 has 13 amino acids. CDR1 is LGHDT and CDR2 is YNNKEL in the germline V gene (reference sequence). The ends were cut back, 2 bases at V and 9 bases at J, with 12 bases in the middle. The CDR3 protein is CASSQIGPGTQYF. The CDR3 nucleotides read TGTGCCAGCAGCCAAATTGGACCTGGGACGCAGTATTTT.

The chain couples TRBV5-6 to TRBJ2-3, with no clear D. Germline CDR1 reads SGHDT; CDR2 reads YYEEEE. This CDR3 region has 13 residues. Trimming cost V 2 bases and J 0 bases, with 4 bases left between them. The CDR3 DNA reads TGTGCCAGCAGCTTCGGCAGCACAGATACGCAGTATTTT. It translates to CASSFGSTDTQYF.

This clone was seen only once. The V call is TRBV6-2 or TRBV6-3, the J call TRBJ2-7; no reliable D call. Per germline, CDR1 MNHEY and CDR2 SVGEGT. The CDR3 is made up of 16 amino acids. V was shortened by 0 bases and J by 4 bases, with 16 bases between the two germline ends. In DNA form, the CDR3 reads TGTGCCAGCAGTTACTCGAAGGAATTTTTCTGGTACGAGCAGTACTTC. Its translation: CASSYSKEFFWYEQYF.

The V and J genes are TRBV30 and TRBJ1-5; TRBD1 matches 7 bases. Germline V gene lookup returns CDR1 GTSNPN and CDR2 SVGIG (reference sequence). The trim removed 8 bases at V and 3 bases at J, leaving 10 bases unmatched. The CDR3 contains 14 residues. The CDR3 spells CAVGQGGDNQPQHF. CDR3 bases: TGTGCCGTAGGGCAGGGGGGAGACAATCAGCCCCAGCATTTT.

DNA of the CDR3: TGTGCCTGGATGGGTACAGAACAAGAGACCCAGTACTTC. Protein product: CAWMGTEQETQYF. The chain is built from TRBV30 and TRBJ2-5; D is uncertain. Germline V gene lookup returns CDR1 GTSNPN and CDR2 SVGIG (reference sequence). CDR3 length equals 13 residues. V was trimmed by 4 bases and J by 2 bases, leaving 11 bases between them.

The chain uses TRBV6-5 and TRBJ1-1; TRBD1 aligns across 7 bases. There are 15 residues in the CDR3. The V gene's germline CDR1 is MNHEY and CDR2 SVGAGI. V trimming: 6 bases; J trimming: 2 bases; junction bases outside the gene matches: 9. The CDR3 reads CASRRSQGPNTEAFF. CDR3 in DNA: TGTGCCAGCAGACGCTCACAGGGGCCCAACACTGAAGCTTTCTTT.

The chain joins TRBV7-6 to TRBJ2-7; 7 nucleotides match TRBD1. J lost 4 bases, V lost 1 base, and 7 bases had no gene match. The CDR3 sequence is 15 residues long. Germline V gene data show CDR1 as SGHVS and CDR2 as FNYEAQ. CDR3 amino acids: CASSLGQGNLYEQYF. DNA of the CDR3: TGTGCCAGCAGCTTAGGACAGGGTAATCTGTACGAGCAGTACTTC.

As DNA, the CDR3 is TGTGCCAGCAGCCCGCAGACCATGAACACTGAAGCTTTCTTT. Translation: CASSPQTMNTEAFF. This chain connects TRBV4-2 to TRBJ1-1; D is undetermined. This CDR3 is built from 14 residues. Trimming cost V 4 bases and J 0 bases, with 9 bases left between them. CDR1 is LGHNA and CDR2 is YNFKEQ in the germline V gene.

The chain is built from TRBV7-3 and TRBJ2-7; a weak D match, TRBD1 (6 bases). V was clipped by 4 bases and J by 2 bases, with 15 bases between them. Germline lookup yields CDR1 SGHTA and CDR2 FQGTGA. This CDR3 region has 15 residues. DNA of the CDR3: TGTGCCAGCAGCTCACAGGGAACAGGAGCCTACGAGCAGTACTTC. It codes for CASSSQGTGAYEQYF.

V and J are TRBV10-1 and TRBJ1-1; possible D gene TRBD1, 5 bases. Germline-derived CDR1 and CDR2 are WNHNN and SYGVQD (reference sequence). The V end was cut by 10 bases, the J end by 0 bases, with 18 bases between. CDR3 size: 15 residues. The CDR3 spells CATSKGRGMNTEAFF. The DNA for the CDR3 is TGCGCCACGAGCAAGGGCCGGGGCATGAACACTGAAGCTTTCTTT.

This clone was picked up one time. The V gene is TRBV10-3, the J gene TRBJ2-5; 8 bases line up with TRBD1. The CDR3 is 14 residues long. The germline V gene encodes CDR1 ENHRY and CDR2 SYGVKD. V gave up 4 bases and J gave up 4 bases; unmatched junction bases: 5. CDR3 loop: CAISGTTGAETQYF. The CDR3 region has the DNA TGTGCCATCAGTGGGACGACAGGGGCAGAGACCCAGTACTTC.

The V gene is TRBV10-3, the J gene TRBJ1-3; D is unresolved. V lost 5 bases and J 3 bases, leaving 23 bases between the germline ends. CDR1 and CDR2 from the germline V gene are ENHRY and SYGVKD. The CDR3 extends over 18 amino acids. CDR3 nucleotides: TGTGCCATCAGTTTGAGGTTCGGGGATATCATGCTTGGAAACACCATATATTTT. This gives the protein CAISLRFGDIMLGNTIYF.